The source of this T cell receptor (beta chain) is a study of T cell responses to AZD1222 COVID-19 vaccine. TCRdb's copy holds only in-frame clones and misses some; the assay was immunoSEQ multiplex PCR. In the table there are approximately 130,000 clones, approximately 88% of which are singletons. This clone was seen only once. Germline assignment: CDR1 SGHVS and CDR2 FNYEAQ. The CDR3 length is 15 residues. The junction had 6 bases not matched to a gene; V was cut back by 5 bases and J by 7 bases. The genes are TRBV7-6 and TRBJ2-2; TRBD2 matches at 11 bases. The TCR originated in an adult who received the AZD1222 COVID-19 vaccine. Material: peripheral blood, obtained 28 days after the second AZD1222 dose. In DNA form, the CDR3 reads TGTGCCAGCAGCCGTAGCGGGGGGGCAAGCGGGGAGCTGTTTTTT. Translation: CASSRSGGASGELFF.